This T cell receptor beta chain was retrieved from a study of neurological immune-mediated disorders. It was by 5'RACE with 10-nucleotide random UMIs that the cDNA was made. TCRdb reprocessed the 5' RACE reads via MiXCR and lists one record per CDR3 protein. The repertoire holds approximately 38,000 distinct CDR3 sequences, with 7% to 8.5% as singletons. This clonotype was recorded a few times. The CDR3 totals 14 residues. With 5 bases removed from V and 1 base from J, the gap between germline ends came to 11 bases. The germline V gene has CDR1 DFQATT and CDR2 SNEGSKA (reference sequence). This chain connects TRBV20-1 to TRBJ2-2; D may be TRBD2 (6 bases). This receptor was taken from a man aged 50-59 years in good health. Sequences were obtained from CD4+ T cells from blood. The CDR3 sequence is CSAGPSVNTGELFF. CDR3 coding DNA: TGCAGTGCTGGCCCTAGCGTGAACACCGGGGAGCTGTTTTTT.